The clone carrying this T cell receptor beta chain has only one observation. No antigen is known for it. This CDR3 region has 13 residues. The germline V gene has CDR1 LGHNA and CDR2 YNFKEQ. V dropped 0 bases and J dropped 5 bases, with 5 bases sitting between them. The data stem from a study of cytomegalovirus exposure and HLA in healthy donors. Sequencing used immunoSEQ multiplex PCR; TCRdb keeps in-frame clones, though not all of them. The data hold about 160,000 clones, with approximately 96% observed a single time. Study-level results: First-cohort TCR clusters tended to co-occur in the roughly 130 validation repertoires, a later analysis found. In vitro, a few CMV-associated chains proved specific for CMV antigens. The authors listed 164 TCR beta chains as cytomegalovirus-associated.

Separation from the approximately 660-subject first cohort characterized the roughly 120-subject validation cohort, to which the donors belonged. The chain has TRBV4-2 and TRBJ2-4; no clear D. Sequenced material: PBMCs. This clonotype was obtained from a woman aged 18-29 years in good health and CMV-seronegative. The DNA of the CDR3 is TGTGCCAGCAGCCAAGATGTCGAAAACATTCAGTACTTC. Protein: CASSQDVENIQYF.